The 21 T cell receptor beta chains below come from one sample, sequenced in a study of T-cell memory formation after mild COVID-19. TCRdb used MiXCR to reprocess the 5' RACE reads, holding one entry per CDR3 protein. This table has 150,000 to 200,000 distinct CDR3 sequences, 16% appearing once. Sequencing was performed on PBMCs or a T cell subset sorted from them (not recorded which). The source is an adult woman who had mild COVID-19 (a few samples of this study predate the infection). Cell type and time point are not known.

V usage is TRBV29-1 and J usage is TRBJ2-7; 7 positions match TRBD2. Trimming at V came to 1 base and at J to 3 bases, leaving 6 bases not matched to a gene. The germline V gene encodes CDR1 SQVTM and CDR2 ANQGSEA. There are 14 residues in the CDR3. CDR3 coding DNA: TGCAGCGTTGAAGGGGGGACTACCTACTACGAGCAGTACTTC. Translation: CSVEGGTTYYEQYF.

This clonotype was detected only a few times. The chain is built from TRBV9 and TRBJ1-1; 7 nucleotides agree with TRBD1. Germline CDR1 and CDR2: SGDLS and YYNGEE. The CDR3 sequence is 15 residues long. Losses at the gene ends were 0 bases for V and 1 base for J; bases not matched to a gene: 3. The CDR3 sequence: CASSVAGTENTEAFF. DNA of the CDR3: TGTGCCAGCAGCGTAGCGGGGACAGAGAACACTGAAGCTTTCTTT.

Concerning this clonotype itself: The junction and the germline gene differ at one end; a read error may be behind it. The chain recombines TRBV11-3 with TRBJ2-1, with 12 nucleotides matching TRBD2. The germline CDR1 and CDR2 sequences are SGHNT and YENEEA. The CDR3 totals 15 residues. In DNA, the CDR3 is TGTGCCAGCAGCTTAGGAGGGACTAGCGGGTATGAGCAGCTCTTC. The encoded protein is CASSLGGTSGYEQLF.

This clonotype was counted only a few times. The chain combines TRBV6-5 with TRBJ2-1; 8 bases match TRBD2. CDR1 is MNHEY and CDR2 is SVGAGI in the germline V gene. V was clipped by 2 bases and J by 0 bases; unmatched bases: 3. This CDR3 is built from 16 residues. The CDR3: CASSYVAGSSYNEQFF. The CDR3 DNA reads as TGTGCCAGCAGTTACGTAGCGGGGAGCTCCTACAATGAGCAGTTCTTC.

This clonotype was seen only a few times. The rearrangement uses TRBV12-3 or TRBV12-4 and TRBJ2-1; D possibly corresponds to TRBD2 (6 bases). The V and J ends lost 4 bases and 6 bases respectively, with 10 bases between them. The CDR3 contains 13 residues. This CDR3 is CASSSRRANEQFF. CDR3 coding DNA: TGTGCCAGCAGTTCCCGGAGGGCCAATGAGCAGTTCTTC.

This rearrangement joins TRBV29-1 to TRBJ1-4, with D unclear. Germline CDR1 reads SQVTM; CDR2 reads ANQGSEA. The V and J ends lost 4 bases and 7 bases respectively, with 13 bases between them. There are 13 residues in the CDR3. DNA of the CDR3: TGCAGCGTTGGAATGAACAGCGGTGAAAAACTGTTTTTT. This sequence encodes CSVGMNSGEKLFF.

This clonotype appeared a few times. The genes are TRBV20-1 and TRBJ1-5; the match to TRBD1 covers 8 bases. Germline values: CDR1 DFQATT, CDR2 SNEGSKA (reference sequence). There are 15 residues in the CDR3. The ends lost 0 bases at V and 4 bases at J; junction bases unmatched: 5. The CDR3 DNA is TGCAGTGCTAGAGATTGGGGACAGGTTAATCAGCCCCAGCATTTT. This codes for CSARDWGQVNQPQHF.

CDR3 DNA sequence: TGTGCCATTTGCCCCGACTTGCCCGGCTACGAGCAGTACTTC. This gives the protein CAICPDLPGYEQYF. The chain joins TRBV6-1 to TRBJ2-7, with unresolved D. Germline lookup yields CDR1 MNHNS and CDR2 SASEGT. The CDR3 is 14 residues long. V lost 10 bases and J 3 bases, leaving 19 bases between the germline ends.

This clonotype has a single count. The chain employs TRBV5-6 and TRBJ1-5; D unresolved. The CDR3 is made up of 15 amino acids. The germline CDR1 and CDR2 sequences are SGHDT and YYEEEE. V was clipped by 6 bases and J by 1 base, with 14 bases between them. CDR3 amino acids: CASTPGRLSNQPQHF. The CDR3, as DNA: TGTGCCAGCACCCCCGGTAGGTTAAGCAATCAGCCCCAGCATTTT.

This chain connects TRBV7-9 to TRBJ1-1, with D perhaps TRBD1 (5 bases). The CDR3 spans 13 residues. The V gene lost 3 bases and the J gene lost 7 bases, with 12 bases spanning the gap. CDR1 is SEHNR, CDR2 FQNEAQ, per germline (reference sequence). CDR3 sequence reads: CASSFEMTVEAFF. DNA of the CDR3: TGTGCCAGCAGCTTCGAGATGACAGTTGAAGCTTTCTTT.

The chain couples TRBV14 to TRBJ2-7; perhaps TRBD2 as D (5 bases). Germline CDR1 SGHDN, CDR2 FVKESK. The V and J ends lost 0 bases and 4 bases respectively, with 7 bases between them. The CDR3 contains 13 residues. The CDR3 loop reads CASSQDWRYEQYF. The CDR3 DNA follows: TGTGCCAGCAGCCAAGATTGGAGGTACGAGCAGTACTTC.

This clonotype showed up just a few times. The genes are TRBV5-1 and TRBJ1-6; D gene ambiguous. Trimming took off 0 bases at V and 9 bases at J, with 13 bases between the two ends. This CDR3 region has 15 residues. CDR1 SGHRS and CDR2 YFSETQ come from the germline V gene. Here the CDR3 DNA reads TGCGCCAGCAGCTTGGCCGGGAGGGCGCTTTCACCCCTCCACTTT. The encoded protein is CASSLAGRALSPLHF.

The CDR3 is CASSPRLALEQFF. In nucleotides, the CDR3 is TGTGCCAGCAGTCCGCGACTAGCCCTCGAGCAGTTCTTC. The rearrangement links TRBV12-3 or TRBV12-4 to TRBJ2-1, with 7 bases identical to TRBD2. The CDR3 length is 13 residues. V gave up 5 bases and J gave up 10 bases; unmatched junction bases: 8.

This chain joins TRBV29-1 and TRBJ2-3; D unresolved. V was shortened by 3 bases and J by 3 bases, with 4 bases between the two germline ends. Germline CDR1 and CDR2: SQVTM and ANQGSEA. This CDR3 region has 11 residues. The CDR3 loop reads CSVEATDTQYF. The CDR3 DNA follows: TGCAGCGTTGAGGCTACAGATACGCAGTATTTT.

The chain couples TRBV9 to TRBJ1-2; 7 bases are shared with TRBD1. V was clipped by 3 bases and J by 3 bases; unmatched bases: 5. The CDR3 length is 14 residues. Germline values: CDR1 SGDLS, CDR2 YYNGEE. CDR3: CASSAQGSYYGYTF. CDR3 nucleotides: TGTGCCAGCAGCGCACAGGGGTCCTACTATGGCTACACCTTC.

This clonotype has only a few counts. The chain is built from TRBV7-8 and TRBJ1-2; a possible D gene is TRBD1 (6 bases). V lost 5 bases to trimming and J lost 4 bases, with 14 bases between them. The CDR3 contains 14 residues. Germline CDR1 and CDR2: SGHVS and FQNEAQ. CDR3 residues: CASSPLTGPYGYTF. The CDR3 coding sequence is TGTGCCAGCAGCCCTCTGACAGGCCCCTATGGCTACACCTTC.

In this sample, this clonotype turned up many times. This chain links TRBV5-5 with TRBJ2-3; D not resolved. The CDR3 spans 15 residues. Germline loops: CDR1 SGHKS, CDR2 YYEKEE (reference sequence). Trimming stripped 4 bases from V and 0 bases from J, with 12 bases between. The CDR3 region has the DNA TGTGCCAGCAGCCCCGACGTTCCTAGCACAGATACGCAGTATTTT. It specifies CASSPDVPSTDTQYF. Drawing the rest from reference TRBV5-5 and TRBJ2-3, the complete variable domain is DAGVTQSPTHLIKTRGQQVTLRCSPISGHKSVSWYQQVLGQGPQFIFQYYEKEERGRGNFPDRFSARQFPNYSSELNVNALLLGDSALYLCASSPDVPSTDTQYFGPGTRLTVL.

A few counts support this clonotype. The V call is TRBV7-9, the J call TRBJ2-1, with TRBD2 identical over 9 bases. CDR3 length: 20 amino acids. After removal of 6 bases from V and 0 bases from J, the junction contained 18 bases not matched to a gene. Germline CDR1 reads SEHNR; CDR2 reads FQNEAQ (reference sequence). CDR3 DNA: TGTGCCAGCAGATCGAGCGGGGTAGCGGGAGACCTGAGCTCCTACAATGAGCAGTTCTTC. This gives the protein CASRSSGVAGDLSSYNEQFF.

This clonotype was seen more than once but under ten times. Here the CDR3 DNA reads TGTGCCATCAGTCCGAGCTCTGGGGCCAACGTCCTGACTTTC. Translating it yields CAISPSSGANVLTF. The chain joins TRBV10-3 to TRBJ2-6, with unresolved D. V was clipped by 5 bases and J by 0 bases, with 5 bases between them. The CDR3 covers 14 residues. The germline V gene encodes CDR1 ENHRY and CDR2 SYGVKD.

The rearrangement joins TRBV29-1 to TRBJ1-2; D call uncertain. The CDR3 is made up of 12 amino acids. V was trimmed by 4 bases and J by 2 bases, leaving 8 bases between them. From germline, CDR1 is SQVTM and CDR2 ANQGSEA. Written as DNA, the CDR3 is TGCAGCGTTGTGACCGGAAACTATGGCTACACCTTC. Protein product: CSVVTGNYGYTF.

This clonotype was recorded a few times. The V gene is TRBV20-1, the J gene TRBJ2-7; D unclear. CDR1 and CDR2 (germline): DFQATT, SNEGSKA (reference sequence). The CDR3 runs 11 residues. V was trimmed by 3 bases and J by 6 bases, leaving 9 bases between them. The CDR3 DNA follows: TGCAGTGCTAGTGGAGTTGCCGAGCAGTACTTC. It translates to CSASGVAEQYF.